The next 32 T cell receptor beta chains were all read from a single sample in a study of blood T cell repertoires in COVID-19 (dated by TCRdb to about 2020). Receptors were amplified or captured by the immunoSEQ multiplex PCR assay. TCRdb limited this immuneACCESS table to in-frame rearrangements with V and J called. A share of clones is missing; checked studies link under half to unresolved V genes, and the rest is unexplained. The sample data list tens of thousands of clones, and roughly 85% of these were observed just once. The top ten hold roughly 40% of the sample. Sequenced sample: peripheral blood. The receptors shown here come from a man older than 75 with acute or convalescent COVID-19.

V is TRBV28 and J is TRBJ1-5; D uncertain. Per the germline V gene, CDR1 is MDHEN and CDR2 is SYDVKM. V shed 4 bases and J shed 3 bases, with 10 bases lying between them. The CDR3 is made up of 14 amino acids. The CDR3 spells CASSSPGNNQPQHF. CDR3 DNA sequence: TGTGCCAGCAGTTCTCCCGGGAACAATCAGCCCCAGCATTTT.

The chain combines TRBV6-1 with TRBJ1-4; D is possibly TRBD1 (5 bases). Germline V lookup: CDR1 MNHNS, CDR2 SASEGT. V was trimmed by 1 base and J by 10 bases, leaving 16 bases between them. This CDR3 spans 15 amino acids. CDR3 in DNA: TGTGCCAGCAGTGAAGGGTCAGGGAATTACGGAAAACTGTTTTTT. Amino acid sequence: CASSEGSGNYGKLFF.

Only a few counts were recorded for this clone. The chain links TRBV7-9 to TRBJ2-5; 7 bases line up with TRBD2. V lost 2 bases, J lost 2 bases, and 14 bases stayed unmatched. The CDR3 consists of 18 residues. CDR1 SEHNR and CDR2 FQNEAQ come from the germline V gene (reference sequence). CDR3 amino acids: CASSLRRESLWSQETQYF. In DNA, the CDR3 is TGTGCCAGCAGCTTAAGGCGGGAGTCCCTATGGTCTCAAGAGACCCAGTACTTC.

The rearrangement uses TRBV4-1 and TRBJ2-7; TRBD2 aligns across 9 bases. After removal of 3 bases from V and 1 base from J, the junction contained 7 bases not matched to a gene. The length of the CDR3 is 16 residues. Germline CDR1 and CDR2: MGHRA and YSYEKL. CDR3 in DNA: TGCGCCAGCAGCCAGTCTAGCGGGAAACGGTCCTACGAGCAGTACTTC. This sequence encodes CASSQSSGKRSYEQYF.

The chain employs TRBV7-8 and TRBJ2-1; 10 bases are a match to TRBD2. The CDR3 covers 15 residues. Germline V lookup: CDR1 SGHVS, CDR2 FQNEAQ. V dropped 8 bases and J dropped 3; count of bases not matched to a gene: 7. The CDR3 sequence: CASGRLAGLYNEQFF. CDR3 nucleotide sequence: TGTGCCAGCGGGAGACTAGCGGGTCTCTACAATGAGCAGTTCTTC.

The gene calls are TRBV3-1 (or the pseudogene TRBV3-2) and TRBJ2-2, with D perhaps TRBD1 (6 bases). The germline V gene encodes CDR1 LGHDT and CDR2 YNNKEL (reference sequence). The CDR3 covers 14 residues. V gave up 4 bases and J gave up 1 base, with 7 bases separating them. CDR3: CASSPTGNTGELFF. DNA for the CDR3: TGTGCCAGCAGCCCGACAGGGAACACCGGGGAGCTGTTTTTT.

The CDR3 nucleotides read TGTGCCAGCAGCTTAGCCCCATTTCCGGGAGGGCCTACCTACGAGCAGTACTTC. This sequence encodes CASSLAPFPGGPTYEQYF. The chain employs TRBV7-2 and TRBJ2-7, with 8 bases lining up with TRBD2. This CDR3 spans 18 amino acids. The V segment lost 0 bases and the J segment 2 bases; nucleotides outside the gene matches: 12. Per germline, CDR1 SGHTA and CDR2 FQGNSA.

The chain employs TRBV28 and TRBJ2-7; D is uncertain. Trimming left V 4 bases short and J 6 bases short, with 16 bases between. The CDR3 contains 14 residues. Germline V lookup: CDR1 MDHEN, CDR2 SYDVKM. CDR3 coding DNA: TGTGCCAGCAGTTACTCTGCGCTTGAACTCGAGCAGTACTTC. Translated: CASSYSALELEQYF. Drawing the rest from reference TRBV28 and TRBJ2-7, the complete variable domain is DVKVTQSSRYLVKRTGEKVFLECVQDMDHENMFWYRQDPGLGLRLIYFSYDVKMKEKGDIPEGYSVSREKKERFSLILESASTNQTSMYLCASSYSALELEQYFGPGTRLTVT.

The chain is built from TRBV15 and TRBJ2-1; 8 nucleotides agree with TRBD2. CDR1 and CDR2 (germline): LNHNV, YYDKDF (reference sequence). J was trimmed by 5 bases and V by 0 bases; bases with no gene match: 15. The CDR3 is 19 amino acids. The CDR3 DNA sequence: TGTGCCACCAGCAGAGATACTGGTCCGAGCGGGAGAACTCACAATGAGCAGTTCTTC. Amino acid sequence: CATSRDTGPSGRTHNEQFF.

The chain couples TRBV19 to TRBJ2-5; 7 bases agree with TRBD1. Losses at the gene ends were 6 bases for V and 5 bases for J; bases not matched to a gene: 9. This CDR3 has 14 amino acids. From germline, CDR1 is LNHDA and CDR2 SQIVND (reference sequence). The CDR3 sequence is CASRKGQTSETQYF. In DNA, the CDR3 is TGTGCCAGTAGAAAGGGACAGACATCCGAGACCCAGTACTTC.

The rearrangement uses TRBV9 and TRBJ2-5; 9 bases match TRBD1. Per germline, CDR1 SGDLS and CDR2 YYNGEE. J lost 2 bases, V lost 2 bases, and 4 bases had no gene match. The CDR3 spans 15 residues. The CDR3 sequence is CASSVGQGYQETQYF. CDR3 DNA: TGTGCCAGCAGCGTGGGACAGGGATATCAAGAGACCCAGTACTTC.

V usage is TRBV18 and J usage is TRBJ2-7; 7 nucleotides align to TRBD1. The V segment lost 4 bases and the J segment 3 bases; nucleotides outside the gene matches: 9. Per germline, CDR1 KGHSH and CDR2 LQKENI. CDR3 length: 15 residues. The CDR3 sequence is CASSRPGQSNYEQYF. The CDR3 DNA reads as TGTGCCAGCTCACGGCCGGGACAGAGTAACTACGAGCAGTACTTC.

This clone is a singleton in its sample. The rearrangement joins TRBV6-5 to TRBJ2-7, with 11 bases matching TRBD1. CDR3 length: 15 amino acids. Germline CDR1 MNHEY, CDR2 SVGAGI. V dropped 5 bases and J dropped 7; count of bases not matched to a gene: 10. CDR3 coding DNA: TGTGCCAGCAGTATGGGACAGGGGGGTTTTTTTGAGCAGTACTTC. Translation gives CASSMGQGGFFEQYF.

This clone turned up a few times. This chain links TRBV3-1 (or the pseudogene TRBV3-2) with TRBJ1-4; TRBD1 might be the D (6 bases). Germline V gene data show CDR1 as LGHDT and CDR2 as YNNKEL (reference sequence). Trimming took off 3 bases at V and 6 bases at J, with 11 bases between the two ends. The CDR3 length is 14 residues. The CDR3 nucleotides are TGTGCCAGCAGCCAGAGGCAGGGGCATGAAAAACTGTTTTTT. It translates to CASSQRQGHEKLFF.

The genes are TRBV3-1 (or the pseudogene TRBV3-2) and TRBJ1-5; D ambiguous. Germline-derived CDR1 and CDR2 are LGHDT and YNNKEL (reference sequence). The CDR3 consists of 13 residues. The V gene lost 1 base and the J gene lost 4 bases, with 5 bases spanning the gap. CDR3 residues: CASSQAPNQPQHF. The DNA for the CDR3 is TGTGCCAGCAGCCAAGCCCCAAATCAGCCCCAGCATTTT.

The chain employs TRBV11-2 and TRBJ1-6, with D perhaps matching TRBD1 (5 bases). V dropped 5 bases and J dropped 9 bases, with 17 bases sitting between them. The germline CDR1 and CDR2 sequences are SGHAT and FQNNGV. CDR3 length: 15 residues. The CDR3 DNA is TGTGCCAGCAGCCCCGCGGGGGTCGGGGGTTCACCCCTCCACTTT. Encoded protein: CASSPAGVGGSPLHF.

This chain uses TRBV27 with TRBJ2-5, with 8 bases matching TRBD2. Trimming at V came to 2 bases and at J to 4 bases, leaving 3 bases not matched to a gene. Germline values: CDR1 MNHEY, CDR2 SMNVEV (reference sequence). The CDR3 runs to 14 residues. CDR3 DNA: TGTGCCAGCAGTTTACTAGCGGGCGGAGAGACCCAGTACTTC. Its protein product is CASSLLAGGETQYF.

In its sample, this clone was seen once. The V gene is TRBV5-1, the J gene TRBJ1-1; D might be TRBD1 (5 bases). The CDR3 is 14 amino acids. The V end was cut by 0 bases, the J end by 4 bases, with 10 bases between. In germline, CDR1 is SGHRS, CDR2 YFSETQ. The CDR3 region has the DNA TGCGCCAGCAGCTTGGGAGGGGAGGGCACTGAAGCTTTCTTT. This codes for CASSLGGEGTEAFF.

The V call is TRBV11-3, the J call TRBJ2-1, with TRBD2 matching over 14 bases. The CDR3 runs to 19 residues. CDR1 and CDR2 (germline): SGHNT, YENEEA. V shed 5 bases and J 3 bases; nucleotides not matched to a gene: 12. This CDR3 is CASSPGTSGSITSYNEQFF. In nucleotides, the CDR3 is TGTGCCAGCAGCCCTGGGACTAGCGGGAGTATCACGAGCTACAATGAGCAGTTCTTC.

The V call is TRBV4-3, the J call TRBJ1-4; 8 bases are shared with TRBD1. CDR1 and CDR2 (germline): LGHNA, YSLEER. The CDR3 runs to 16 residues. J gave up 8 bases and V 0 bases, and 8 bases lay outside the gene matches. CDR3 in amino acids: CASSQDNPGGGEKLFF. CDR3 DNA: TGCGCCAGCAGCCAAGATAACCCAGGGGGCGGAGAAAAACTGTTTTTT.

The genes are TRBV6-5 and TRBJ2-7, with 8 nucleotides matching TRBD2. Germline values: CDR1 MNHEY, CDR2 SVGAGI. Trimming at V came to 7 bases and at J to 5 bases, leaving 4 bases not matched to a gene. There are 12 residues in the CDR3. The CDR3 bases are TGTGCCAGCACCCGGGGGGGGCACGAGCAGTACTTC. This codes for CASTRGGHEQYF.

The rearrangement uses TRBV9 and TRBJ1-3, with 8 positions matching TRBD1. Germline V CDR1 and CDR2: SGDLS, YYNGEE. CDR3 length equals 16 residues. The J segment lost 5 bases and the V segment lost 0 bases, leaving 7 bases of the junction unmatched. The CDR3 bases are TGTGCCAGCAGCGTAGGGGGCAGGGGGCTTCGAAACACCATATATTTT. As protein: CASSVGGRGLRNTIYF.

The rearrangement joins TRBV30 to TRBJ2-5; perhaps TRBD1 as D (6 bases). Germline loops: CDR1 GTSNPN, CDR2 SVGIG (reference sequence). This CDR3 is 13 amino acids long. The V end lost 4 bases, the J end lost 1 base, and 10 bases lay between the germline ends. CDR3 in DNA: TGTGCCTGGAACAGGGCGGGCCAAGAGACCCAGTACTTC. Translating it yields CAWNRAGQETQYF.

The chain is built from TRBV7-2 and TRBJ2-2, with a tentative D call TRBD2 (5 bases). Trimming shortened V by 5 bases and J by 4 bases, and 14 bases separated the two germline ends. This CDR3 has 15 residues. The germline V gene encodes CDR1 SGHTA and CDR2 FQGNSA. The CDR3 region has the DNA TGTGCCAGCAGCAAAGCAGTCCGGGGCACCGGGGAGCTGTTTTTT. The encoded protein is CASSKAVRGTGELFF. Filled out from reference TRBV7-2 and TRBJ2-2, the complete variable domain reads GAGVSQSPSNKVTEKGKDVELRCDPISGHTALYWYRQSLGQGLEFLIYFQGNSAPDKSGLPSDRFSAERTGGSVSTLTIQRTQQEDSAVYLCASSKAVRGTGELFFGEGSRLTVL.

V and J are TRBV24-1 and TRBJ1-5; a weak D match, TRBD1 (5 bases). With 4 bases removed from V and 2 bases from J, the gap between germline ends came to 14 bases. The CDR3 covers 16 residues. Germline lookup yields CDR1 KGHDR and CDR2 SFDVKD. CDR3 sequence reads: CATSEPGGVGNQPQHF. CDR3 in DNA: TGTGCCACCAGTGAACCCGGGGGGGTTGGCAATCAGCCCCAGCATTTT.

The chain recombines TRBV29-1 with TRBJ1-1; no reliable D call. This CDR3 contains 13 residues. Trimming took off 4 bases at V and 3 bases at J, with 12 bases between the two ends. Germline loops: CDR1 SQVTM, CDR2 ANQGSEA. The CDR3 here is CSVGLGVYTEAFF. The CDR3 region has the DNA TGCAGCGTTGGCCTCGGAGTTTACACTGAAGCTTTCTTT.

The chain carries TRBV4-2 and TRBJ2-2; 9 bases align to TRBD1. With 2 bases clipped from V and 8 bases from J, the junction kept 6 bases outside the gene matches. In germline, CDR1 is LGHNA, CDR2 YNFKEQ. The CDR3 sequence is 15 residues long. CDR3 protein: CASSQPSGTGGELFF. CDR3 DNA: TGTGCCAGCAGCCAACCATCCGGGACAGGGGGGGAGCTGTTTTTT.

In its sample, this clone was seen many times. The chain combines TRBV27 with TRBJ2-3, with a weak D call TRBD2 (7 bases). CDR1 is MNHEY and CDR2 is SMNVEV in the germline V gene (reference sequence). The V and J ends lost 2 bases and 4 bases respectively, with 10 bases between them. The CDR3 loop spans 14 amino acids. The CDR3 loop reads CASSLGGASDTQYF. CDR3 nucleotide sequence: TGTGCCAGCAGTTTAGGGGGGGCGTCAGATACGCAGTATTTT.

This chain links TRBV19 with TRBJ1-5, with 8 bases lining up with TRBD1. This CDR3 is 15 amino acids long. CDR1 is LNHDA and CDR2 is SQIVND in the germline V gene (reference sequence). The junction had 5 bases not matched to a gene; V was cut back by 3 bases and J by 4 bases. The CDR3 nucleotides are TGTGCCAGTAGTATTATCAGGGGGCAGAATCAGCCCCAGCATTTT. Translating gives CASSIIRGQNQPQHF.

The sample holds one count of this clone. The chain joins TRBV7-3 to TRBJ2-7, with a possible D match to TRBD1 (5 bases). The germline V and J ends were trimmed by 0 bases and 4 bases, with 13 bases remaining between them. The CDR3 is 15 residues long. The germline gives CDR1 SGHTA, CDR2 FQGTGA. CDR3 DNA: TGTGCCAGCAGCTTAACAGGAGACAGTGGGTACGAGCAGTACTTC. It yields the protein CASSLTGDSGYEQYF.

The chain links TRBV24-1 to TRBJ2-5, with a possible D match to TRBD2 (6 bases). Trimming removed 3 bases at V and 3 bases at J, with 13 bases between. CDR3 size: 15 residues. CDR1 and CDR2 (germline): KGHDR, SFDVKD. CDR3 coding DNA: TGTGCCACCAGTGATACCAAACTAGCAGAAGAGACCCAGTACTTC. This gives the protein CATSDTKLAEETQYF.

This clone has just one count. The gene calls are TRBV11-2 and TRBJ2-2, with a weak D call TRBD1 (6 bases). Trimming cost V 5 bases and J 6 bases, with 22 bases left between them. The CDR3 length is 17 residues. The germline V gene encodes CDR1 SGHAT and CDR2 FQNNGV. The CDR3 DNA is TGTGCCAGCAGCGCGTCCCAGTACAGGGATTTTTCCGGGGAGCTGTTTTTT. This gives the protein CASSASQYRDFSGELFF.